This TCR beta chain was recorded in a study of blood T cell repertoires in COVID-19 (dated by TCRdb to the early 2020s). Background for the entire study: Samples from collaborators originated in the United States, Italy and Spain and spanned both the acute and convalescent phases of COVID-19. Where available, HLA class I and class II types were obtained from metadata supplied by the sample provider rather than from assay-based typing. The prospective study material was composed of cDNA or gDNA derived from T cells, B-cell-depleted T cells, or PBMCs. Sample metadata almost always included a de-identified subject ID, COVID-19 status, age in years and sex. Deeply sampled blood TCRbeta repertoires from subjects exposed to, actively infected with, or recovered from COVID-19 were included in the dataset. The repertoires were made available in a free public database intended to serve as a resource for research on the immune response to SARS-CoV-2. The samples were drawn from the first 160 participants of the ongoing ImmuneRACE study and from more than 1,000 subjects provided by 6 global collaborators.

TCRbeta CDR3 regions were amplified from genomic DNA by means of the immunoSEQ Assay, a bias-controlled multiplex PCR. Per the source publication's procedure: The number of nucleated cells in each sample was estimated from the amplification of reference gene primers within the assay. To quantify the absolute abundance of each unique TCRbeta CDR3 rearrangement, sequence reads were collapsed and filtered. For each sample, productive Simpson clonality was calculated by taking the square root of Simpson's diversity index across productive rearrangements. TCRdb carries this immuneACCESS record with in-frame sequences only. Its versions omit some clonotypes, under half of them owing to an unresolved V gene in the studies checked, with the rest unexplained. The V and J calls and the clone size are those of that table, but D and trimming were determined from the DNA. The sample includes 120,000 to 150,000 clones, with around 84% observed a single time. Of the sample, roughly 5.4% falls within the top ten clones.

The collaborating institutions used their own protocols to collect whole blood in K2EDTA tubes. For TCRbeta analysis, collaborators shipped samples as frozen whole blood, isolated PBMCs, or DNA extracted from either of those sample types. The CDR3 measures 14 amino acids from cysteine to phenylalanine. The read is trimmed to its CDR3 DNA, 42 bases read in frame from base 1. CDR1 and CDR2 were assigned from the germline V gene (reference sequence) as SEHNR and FQNEAQ. Between the V and J ends, shortened by 1 base and 7 bases respectively, the junction contains 13 bases. General study outcomes and caveats: The quantity of clinical and demographic metadata differed by source and by participant and was supplied without curation.

As concerns this clone: Which antigen it targets is not known. No base qualities exist here, and no much larger clone lies one base off it.

The V and J genes are TRBV7-9 and TRBJ1-2; 6 matching bases give a weak D call of TRBD1. The sample comprised peripheral blood. The clonotype was recovered from a human donor in a cohort sampled during active COVID-19. The CDR3 sequence is CASSLERTVSGYTF. The sequence in DNA is TGTGCCAGCAGCTTAGAGAGGACAGTGAGTGGCTACACCTTC.